The 27 T cell receptor beta chains given below trace back to one sample, sequenced in a study of cytomegalovirus exposure and HLA in healthy donors. Sequenced by immunoSEQ multiplex PCR; TCRdb stores in-frame clones only, minus some. The data show 250,000 to 350,000 clones, with 70% to 90% seen just once and around 0.84% held by the top ten. Sequencing was carried out using PBMCs. These receptors were taken from a woman aged 18-29 years in good health and CMV-seronegative.

The chain links TRBV27 to TRBJ2-7; D unresolved. Germline V CDR1 and CDR2: MNHEY, SMNVEV (reference sequence). CDR3 length: 13 residues. The V gene lost 3 bases and the J gene lost 4 bases, with 10 bases spanning the gap. CDR3 nucleotide sequence: TGTGCCAGCAGTTTCCGCCCAGCGTACGAGCAGTACTTC. Protein product: CASSFRPAYEQYF.

This chain uses TRBV9 with TRBJ2-3, with a weak D call TRBD1 (6 bases). Trimming shortened V by 4 bases and J by 6 bases, and 12 bases separated the two germline ends. The CDR3 spans 13 residues. Germline V gene lookup returns CDR1 SGDLS and CDR2 YYNGEE. CDR3 DNA: TGTGCCAGCAGCCCCTGGACAGCCGATACGCAGTATTTT. Amino acid sequence: CASSPWTADTQYF.

The V call is TRBV10-3, the J call TRBJ2-2, with D maybe TRBD1 (6 bases). Germline assignment: CDR1 ENHRY and CDR2 SYGVKD. Trimming left V 3 bases short and J 1 base short, with 12 bases between. The CDR3 loop spans 16 amino acids. The CDR3 sequence is CAISESGDENTGELFF. The CDR3, as DNA: TGTGCCATCAGTGAATCAGGGGATGAGAACACCGGGGAGCTGTTTTTT.

This clone was counted once. The V call is TRBV19, the J call TRBJ2-3, with D uncertain. Looked up from germline, CDR1 is LNHDA and CDR2 is SQIVND (reference sequence). This CDR3 has 16 amino acids. Trimming stripped 1 base from V and 5 bases from J, with 16 bases between. The CDR3 sequence is CASSIGRASVIDTQYF. As DNA, the CDR3 is TGTGCCAGTAGTATAGGAAGAGCGTCGGTGATAGATACGCAGTATTTT.

The genes are TRBV14 and TRBJ2-7; D is possibly TRBD1 (6 bases). The germline CDR1 and CDR2 sequences are SGHDN and FVKESK. The V gene lost 0 bases and the J gene lost 0 bases, with 9 bases spanning the gap. The CDR3 totals 15 residues. This chain's CDR3 is CASSQDKGVSYEQYF. The CDR3 DNA reads TGTGCCAGCAGCCAAGATAAGGGGGTCTCCTACGAGCAGTACTTC.

This clone has just one count. The rearrangement uses TRBV6-1 and TRBJ2-7, with TRBD1 matching 9 bases. Germline trimming cut 6 bases from V and 4 bases from J; bases unmatched to any gene: 7. Germline assignment: CDR1 MNHNS and CDR2 SASEGT. The CDR3 runs 14 residues. The CDR3 DNA reads as TGTGCCAGCAGGGGGGGGACAGGGACATACGAGCAGTACTTC. Its protein is CASRGGTGTYEQYF.

The genes are TRBV9 and TRBJ2-5; D ambiguous. The ends were cut back, 1 base at V and 7 bases at J, with 11 bases in the middle. The CDR3 covers 13 residues. CDR1 is SGDLS, CDR2 YYNGEE, per germline. The CDR3 region is CASSVTPLGTQYF. The CDR3 coding sequence is TGTGCCAGCAGCGTAACTCCCCTCGGGACCCAGTACTTC. The variable domain in full, completed from reference TRBV9 and TRBJ2-5, reads DSGVTQTPKHLITATGQRVTLRCSPRSGDLSVYWYQQSLDQGLQFLIQYYNGEERAKGNILERFSAQQFPDLHSELNLSSLELGDSALYFCASSVTPLGTQYFGPGTRLLVL.

V and J are TRBV9 and TRBJ2-7, with 12 bases aligning to TRBD1. With 4 bases clipped from V and 6 bases from J, the junction kept 8 bases outside the gene matches. Germline V gene sequence: CDR1 SGDLS, CDR2 YYNGEE. This CDR3 has 15 residues. The CDR3 loop reads CASSPGGQGAGEQYF. The CDR3 nucleotides read TGTGCCAGCAGCCCAGGGGGACAGGGGGCGGGCGAGCAGTACTTC.

This clone has only a few counts. The chain links TRBV4-1 to TRBJ1-1; D possibly corresponds to TRBD1 (5 bases). V was pared by 0 bases and J by 5 bases, with 13 bases between. Germline V gene data show CDR1 as MGHRA and CDR2 as YSYEKL. There are 15 residues in the CDR3. The CDR3 nucleotides read TGCGCCAGCAGCCAAGATTTCAGGGTAGGGACTGAAGCTTTCTTT. Translating gives CASSQDFRVGTEAFF.

This clone was recorded only once. V usage is TRBV5-6 and J usage is TRBJ2-7, with D possibly matching TRBD2 (6 bases). CDR1 and CDR2 (germline): SGHDT, YYEEEE. The length of the CDR3 is 16 residues. V was trimmed by 4 bases and J by 1 base, leaving 18 bases between them. CDR3 sequence reads: CASSPRWLARSYEQYF. The CDR3 bases are TGTGCCAGCAGCCCCCGGTGGCTAGCGAGGTCCTACGAGCAGTACTTC. The full variable domain, with the rest looked up from reference TRBV5-6 and TRBJ2-7, is DAGVTQSPTHLIKTRGQQVTLRCSPKSGHDTVSWYQQALGQGPQFIFQYYEEEERQRGNFPDRFSGHQFPNYSSELNVNALLLGDSALYLCASSPRWLARSYEQYFGPGTRLTVT.

The chain recombines TRBV7-2 with TRBJ2-2; D remains unclear. The V and J ends lost 1 base and 0 bases respectively, with 9 bases between them. The germline V gene has CDR1 SGHTA and CDR2 FQGNSA. The CDR3 runs to 16 residues. The CDR3 loop reads CASSLGGQANTGELFF. CDR3 DNA sequence: TGTGCCAGCAGCTTAGGTGGGCAGGCGAACACCGGGGAGCTGTTTTTT.

This sequence joins TRBV5-1 and TRBJ2-7; 10 bases agree with TRBD1. The junction had 15 bases not matched to a gene; V was cut back by 4 bases and J by 5 bases. Germline values: CDR1 SGHRS, CDR2 YFSETQ. CDR3 length equals 17 residues. The CDR3 spells CASSPNIQTGGADEQYF. The CDR3 DNA reads as TGCGCCAGCAGCCCCAACATTCAGACAGGGGGCGCGGACGAGCAGTACTTC.

The chain uses TRBV11-3 and TRBJ2-1, with D possibly being TRBD2 (6 bases). The CDR3 has 14 residues. CDR1 and CDR2 from the germline V gene are SGHNT and YENEEA. V lost 1 base, J lost 7 bases, and 11 bases lay in between. DNA for the CDR3: TGTGCCAGCAGCTTAGCGGGGGTTGGGAATGAGCAGTTCTTC. Its translation is CASSLAGVGNEQFF.

The chain uses TRBV5-4 and TRBJ2-3, with TRBD2 identical over 9 bases. J gave up 6 bases and V 3 bases, and 14 bases lay outside the gene matches. The CDR3 contains 17 residues. Germline loops: CDR1 SGHNT, CDR2 YYREEE (reference sequence). CDR3: CASSSRGAGGLLDTQYF. The CDR3 region has the DNA TGTGCCAGCAGCTCCCGGGGGGCGGGAGGGCTGCTGGATACGCAGTATTTT.

The chain carries TRBV29-1 and TRBJ2-5, with a tentative D call TRBD1 (6 bases). CDR1 is SQVTM and CDR2 is ANQGSEA in the germline V gene. The CDR3 consists of 13 residues. Deletions cut 6 bases from V and 1 base from J, with 12 bases between. CDR3 nucleotide sequence: TGCAGCGTCCGAGAGGACAGCCAAGAGACCCAGTACTTC. Its translation is CSVREDSQETQYF.

The gene calls are TRBV5-1 and TRBJ2-3; no clear D. Trimming shortened V by 2 bases and J by 1 base, and 11 bases separated the two germline ends. Per the germline V gene, CDR1 is SGHRS and CDR2 is YFSETQ. The CDR3 totals 15 residues. CDR3 in amino acids: CASSLVESGTDTQYF. The CDR3 DNA sequence: TGCGCCAGCAGCTTAGTGGAGAGCGGCACAGATACGCAGTATTTT. Full variable domain (remainder filled in from reference TRBV5-1 and TRBJ2-3): KAGVTQTPRYLIKTRGQQVTLSCSPISGHRSVSWYQQTPGQGLQFLFEYFSETQRNKGNFPGRFSGRQFSNSRSEMNVSTLELGDSALYLCASSLVESGTDTQYFGPGTRLTVL.

The chain carries TRBV5-4 and TRBJ1-2; TRBD1 matches at 7 bases. This CDR3 has 12 residues. Germline V gene lookup returns CDR1 SGHNT and CDR2 YYREEE (reference sequence). Losses at the gene ends were 4 bases for V and 6 bases for J; bases not matched to a gene: 3. The CDR3 sequence: CASSSDRDGYTF. DNA for the CDR3: TGTGCCAGCAGCAGCGACAGGGATGGCTACACCTTC.

The chain carries TRBV13 and TRBJ2-7, with TRBD2 matching over 11 bases. The germline V gene encodes CDR1 PRHDT and CDR2 FYEKMQ (reference sequence). The CDR3 runs 17 residues. The V gene end was trimmed by 5 bases and the J gene end by 0 bases; junction bases not matched to a gene: 9. This chain's CDR3 is CASSPGRLAGNSYEQYF. As DNA, the CDR3 is TGTGCCAGCAGCCCCGGGCGACTAGCGGGAAACTCCTACGAGCAGTACTTC.

In its sample, this clone was seen once. The rearrangement joins TRBV4-3 to TRBJ2-1; D is ambiguous. V lost 2 bases to trimming and J lost 3 bases, with 11 bases between them. CDR1 and CDR2 (germline): LGHNA, YSLEER. This CDR3 region has 15 residues. In DNA form, the CDR3 reads TGCGCCAGCAGCCAACAGGTCTCAAACTACAATGAGCAGTTCTTC. Protein: CASSQQVSNYNEQFF.

In this sample, this clone turned up a few times. The rearrangement links TRBV18 to TRBJ2-6; 12 bases match TRBD1. CDR1 and CDR2 from the germline V gene are KGHSH and LQKENI. The CDR3 is 18 residues long. Unmatched junction bases numbered 4, after V lost 3 bases and J lost 1 base. The CDR3: CASSPPGQGASGANVLTF. The CDR3 DNA reads as TGTGCCAGCTCACCGCCGGGACAGGGGGCGTCTGGGGCCAACGTCCTGACTTTC.

This chain connects TRBV27 to TRBJ2-5; 7 bases align to TRBD1. The germline CDR1 and CDR2 sequences are MNHEY and SMNVEV (reference sequence). With V trimmed by 3 bases and J by 2 bases, 6 bases remained unmatched. CDR3 size: 15 residues. CDR3 in DNA: TGTGCCAGCAGTTTCAATACAGGGGAGCAAGAGACCCAGTACTTC. Its translation is CASSFNTGEQETQYF.

The rearrangement links TRBV4-2 to TRBJ1-2; D may be TRBD1 (6 bases). V lost 0 bases to trimming and J lost 12 bases, with 23 bases between them. Germline assignment: CDR1 LGHNA and CDR2 YNFKEQ. This CDR3 has 16 residues. This chain's CDR3 is CASSQDRATGFNRNTF. The CDR3 nucleotides are TGTGCCAGCAGCCAAGATCGAGCTACAGGGTTTAATCGGAACACCTTC.

V is TRBV15 and J is TRBJ2-3, with D unclear. Germline V lookup: CDR1 LNHNV, CDR2 YYDKDF (reference sequence). The CDR3 spans 12 residues. The V and J ends lost 6 bases and 4 bases respectively, with 8 bases between them. Here the CDR3 DNA reads TGTGCCACCAGTCTTCAGTCAGATACGCAGTATTTT. Translation: CATSLQSDTQYF.

This clone was observed a handful of times. The chain carries TRBV9 and TRBJ2-1; possibly TRBD1 for D (6 bases). The V end lost 0 bases, the J end lost 6 bases, and 13 bases lay between the germline ends. The CDR3 length is 15 residues. Per germline, CDR1 SGDLS and CDR2 YYNGEE. The CDR3 bases are TGTGCCAGCAGCGTAGTGACAGGAGGACCCAATGAGCAGTTCTTC. Translation gives CASSVVTGGPNEQFF.

This chain links TRBV5-1 with TRBJ2-7; TRBD1 aligns across 7 bases. Germline loops: CDR1 SGHRS, CDR2 YFSETQ. The CDR3 loop spans 15 amino acids. V lost 2 bases and J lost 9; bases outside the gene matches: 14. The CDR3 sequence is CASSFGDSPILGQYF. CDR3 nucleotide sequence: TGCGCCAGCAGCTTTGGGGACAGTCCGATACTGGGGCAGTACTTC. The complete variable domain, with remaining parts taken from reference TRBV5-1 and TRBJ2-7, reads KAGVTQTPRYLIKTRGQQVTLSCSPISGHRSVSWYQQTPGQGLQFLFEYFSETQRNKGNFPGRFSGRQFSNSRSEMNVSTLELGDSALYLCASSFGDSPILGQYFGPGTRLTVT.

For the CDR3, the DNA is TGCGCCAGCAGCCAAGATGGGCGGGAAAGATCCTACAATGAGCAGTTCTTC. It codes for CASSQDGRERSYNEQFF. The chain combines TRBV4-1 with TRBJ2-1; D might be TRBD2 (6 bases). This CDR3 has 17 amino acids. Trimming took 0 bases from V and 1 from J, leaving 13 bases between them. Germline CDR1 is MGHRA and CDR2 is YSYEKL.

The chain couples TRBV5-4 to TRBJ2-7; TRBD1 agrees at 7 bases. V was pared by 4 bases and J by 5 bases, with 9 bases of the junction left unmatched. This CDR3 has 14 amino acids. The germline CDR1 and CDR2 sequences are SGHNT and YYREEE (reference sequence). The CDR3 protein is CASSQRTGSDEQYF. For the CDR3, the DNA is TGTGCCAGCAGCCAGCGGACAGGATCAGACGAGCAGTACTTC.